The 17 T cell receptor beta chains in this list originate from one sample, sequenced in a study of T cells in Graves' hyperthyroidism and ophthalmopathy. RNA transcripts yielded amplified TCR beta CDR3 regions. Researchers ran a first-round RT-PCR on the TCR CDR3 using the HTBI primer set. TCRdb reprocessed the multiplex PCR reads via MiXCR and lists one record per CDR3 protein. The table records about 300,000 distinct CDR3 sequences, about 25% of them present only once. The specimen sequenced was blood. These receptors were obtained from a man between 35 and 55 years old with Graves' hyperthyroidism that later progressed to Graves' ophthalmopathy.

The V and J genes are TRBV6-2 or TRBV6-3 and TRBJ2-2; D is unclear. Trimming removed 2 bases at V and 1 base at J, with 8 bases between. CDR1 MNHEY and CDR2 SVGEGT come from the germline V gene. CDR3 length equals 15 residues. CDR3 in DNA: TGTGCCAGCAGTTACGGACGCAGGAACACCGGGGAGCTGTTTTTT. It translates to CASSYGRRNTGELFF.

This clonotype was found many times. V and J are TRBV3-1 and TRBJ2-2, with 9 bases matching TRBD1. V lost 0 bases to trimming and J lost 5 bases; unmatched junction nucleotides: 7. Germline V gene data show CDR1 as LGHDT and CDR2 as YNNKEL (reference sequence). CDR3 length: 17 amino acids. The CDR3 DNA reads TGTGCCAGCAGCCAAGACGAAACAGGGGGCCGTACCGGGGAGCTGTTTTTT. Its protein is CASSQDETGGRTGELFF.

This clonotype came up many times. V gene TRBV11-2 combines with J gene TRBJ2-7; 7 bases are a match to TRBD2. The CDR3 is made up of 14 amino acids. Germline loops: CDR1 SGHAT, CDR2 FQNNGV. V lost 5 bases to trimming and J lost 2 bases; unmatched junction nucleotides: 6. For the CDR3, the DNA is TGTGCCAGCAGCGTTGACAGCGGGACCTACGAGCAGTACTTC. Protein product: CASSVDSGTYEQYF.

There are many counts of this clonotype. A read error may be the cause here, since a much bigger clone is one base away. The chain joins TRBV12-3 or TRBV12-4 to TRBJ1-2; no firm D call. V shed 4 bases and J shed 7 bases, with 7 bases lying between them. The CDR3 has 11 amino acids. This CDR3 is CASSSRCGYTF. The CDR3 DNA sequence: TGTGCCAGCAGTTCTCGCTGTGGCTACACCTTC.

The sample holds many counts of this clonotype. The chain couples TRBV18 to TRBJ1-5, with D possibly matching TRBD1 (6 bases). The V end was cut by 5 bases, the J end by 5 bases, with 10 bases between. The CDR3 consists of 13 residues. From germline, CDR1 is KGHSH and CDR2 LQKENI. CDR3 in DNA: TGTGCCAGCTCAGTACAGGGCGATCAGCCCCAGCATTTT. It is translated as CASSVQGDQPQHF.

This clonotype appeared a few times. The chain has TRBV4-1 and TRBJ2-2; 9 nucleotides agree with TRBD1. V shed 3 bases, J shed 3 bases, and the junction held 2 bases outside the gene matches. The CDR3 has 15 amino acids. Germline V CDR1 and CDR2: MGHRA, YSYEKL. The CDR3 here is CASSQNRGHTGELFF. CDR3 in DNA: TGCGCCAGCAGCCAGAACAGGGGGCACACCGGGGAGCTGTTTTTT.

CDR3 loop: CASRMDSWLGTQYF. For the CDR3, the DNA is TGTGCCAGCAGGATGGACAGCTGGTTGGGGACCCAGTACTTC. J is TRBJ2-5 and V is TRBV12-3 or TRBV12-4, with a possible D match to TRBD1 (6 bases). V gave up 6 bases and J gave up 7 bases, with 18 bases separating them. This CDR3 comprises 14 residues.

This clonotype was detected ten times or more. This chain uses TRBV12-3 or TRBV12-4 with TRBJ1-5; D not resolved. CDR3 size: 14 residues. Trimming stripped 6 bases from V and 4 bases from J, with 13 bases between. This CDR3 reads CASSHGESNQPQHF. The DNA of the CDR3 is TGTGCCAGCAGCCACGGGGAGTCTAATCAGCCCCAGCATTTT.

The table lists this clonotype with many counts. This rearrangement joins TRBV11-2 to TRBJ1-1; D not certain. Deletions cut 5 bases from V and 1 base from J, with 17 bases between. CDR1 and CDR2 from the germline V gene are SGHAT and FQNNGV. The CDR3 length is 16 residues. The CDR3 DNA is TGTGCCAGCAGCACCCGACTCTTTCAGGAGAACACTGAAGCTTTCTTT. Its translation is CASSTRLFQENTEAFF.

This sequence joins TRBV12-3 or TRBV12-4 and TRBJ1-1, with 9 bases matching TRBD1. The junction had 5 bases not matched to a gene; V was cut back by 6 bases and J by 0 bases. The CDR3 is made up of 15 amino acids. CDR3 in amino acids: CASSPGTGMNTEAFF. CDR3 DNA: TGTGCCAGCAGCCCTGGGACAGGGATGAACACTGAAGCTTTCTTT.

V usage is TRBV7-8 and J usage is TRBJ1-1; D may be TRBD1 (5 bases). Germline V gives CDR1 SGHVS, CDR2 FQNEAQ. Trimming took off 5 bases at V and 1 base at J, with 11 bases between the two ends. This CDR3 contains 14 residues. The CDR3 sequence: CASSPREQNTEAFF. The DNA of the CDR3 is TGTGCCAGCAGCCCCAGGGAACAGAACACTGAAGCTTTCTTT.

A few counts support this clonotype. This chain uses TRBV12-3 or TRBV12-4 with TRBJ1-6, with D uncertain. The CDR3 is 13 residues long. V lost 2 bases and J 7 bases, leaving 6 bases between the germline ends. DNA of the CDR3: TGTGCCAGCAGTTTAACCAGAAATTCACCCCTCCACTTT. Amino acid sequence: CASSLTRNSPLHF.

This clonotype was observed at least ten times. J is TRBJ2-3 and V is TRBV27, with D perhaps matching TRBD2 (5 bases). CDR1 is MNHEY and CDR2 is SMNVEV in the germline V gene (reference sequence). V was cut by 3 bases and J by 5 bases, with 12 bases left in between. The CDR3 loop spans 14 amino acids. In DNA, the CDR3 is TGTGCCAGCAGTTTGGACTGGATCCAAGATACGCAGTATTTT. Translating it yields CASSLDWIQDTQYF.

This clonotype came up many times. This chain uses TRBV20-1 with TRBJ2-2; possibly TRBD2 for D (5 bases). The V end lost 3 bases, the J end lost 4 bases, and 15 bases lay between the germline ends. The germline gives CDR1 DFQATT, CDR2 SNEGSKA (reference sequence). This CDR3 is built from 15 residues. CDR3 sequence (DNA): TGCAGTGCTAGGGGAAGCTTACGGGGCACCGGGGAGCTGTTTTTT. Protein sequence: CSARGSLRGTGELFF.

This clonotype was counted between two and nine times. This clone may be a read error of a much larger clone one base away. DNA of the CDR3: TGTGCCAGCTCACCACCCCACGGGACAGTGAGCACCGGGGAGCTGTTTTTT. This sequence encodes CASSPPHGTVSTGELFF. V gene TRBV18 combines with J gene TRBJ2-2; 7 bases map to TRBD1. CDR3 length: 17 amino acids. Germline lookup yields CDR1 KGHSH and CDR2 LQKENI. J lost 4 bases, V lost 0 bases, and 8 bases had no gene match.

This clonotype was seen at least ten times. For the CDR3, the DNA is TGTGCCACCAGTGATTCCTGGGACAGGGGACGGTCCTACAATGAGCAGTTCTTC. This translates into CATSDSWDRGRSYNEQFF. The chain recombines TRBV24-1 with TRBJ2-1; TRBD1 matches at 10 bases. Germline CDR1 KGHDR, CDR2 SFDVKD. J lost 1 base, V lost 2 bases, and 7 bases had no gene match. The CDR3 runs to 18 residues.

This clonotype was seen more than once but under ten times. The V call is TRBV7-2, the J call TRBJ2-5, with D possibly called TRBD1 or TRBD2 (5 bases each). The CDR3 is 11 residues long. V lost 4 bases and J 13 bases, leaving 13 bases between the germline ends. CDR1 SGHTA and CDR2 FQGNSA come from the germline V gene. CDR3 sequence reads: CASSSGTERYF. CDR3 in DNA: TGTGCCAGCAGCTCCGGGACGGAGAGGTACTTC.